The clone carrying this T cell receptor beta chain has a single count. Its antigen is still unknown. This may stem from a read error, because a much larger clone lies one nucleotide away. This entry belongs to a study of prognosis after radiotherapy for stage I lung cancer. Overall study context: In this cohort, every patient with non-small cell lung cancer was regarded as medically inoperable. Distant metastases arose in a handful of patients, median roughly 7 months post-radiotherapy; roughly 15 had no significant progression.

Amplification of TCR beta CDR3 from genomic DNA used two-round multiplex PCR. Primers targeting each individual TRBV and TRBJ gene were applied in first-round PCR. Using its own MiXCR run on the multiplex PCR reads, TCRdb lists one record per CDR3 protein. The sample contains fewer than 15,000 distinct CDR3 sequences, approximately 40% of which appear only once. The CDR3 has 15 amino acids. Germline CDR1 and CDR2: SGHVS and FNYEAQ. Study-wide findings and caveats: Patients without metastases reportedly showed TRBV and TRBJ gene usage unlike that of patients with metastases.

The clonotype comes from a donor over 45 with non-small cell lung cancer. The sample in question was PBMCs, obtained before or after stereotactic body radiation therapy (not recorded which). The rearrangement uses TRBV7-6 and TRBJ2-1; the D gene is possibly TRBD1 (5 bases). CDR3 sequence (DNA): TGTGCCAGCAGCCGGACATATGAACCCTACAATGAGCAGTTATTC. Amino acid sequence: CASSRTYEPYNEQLF.